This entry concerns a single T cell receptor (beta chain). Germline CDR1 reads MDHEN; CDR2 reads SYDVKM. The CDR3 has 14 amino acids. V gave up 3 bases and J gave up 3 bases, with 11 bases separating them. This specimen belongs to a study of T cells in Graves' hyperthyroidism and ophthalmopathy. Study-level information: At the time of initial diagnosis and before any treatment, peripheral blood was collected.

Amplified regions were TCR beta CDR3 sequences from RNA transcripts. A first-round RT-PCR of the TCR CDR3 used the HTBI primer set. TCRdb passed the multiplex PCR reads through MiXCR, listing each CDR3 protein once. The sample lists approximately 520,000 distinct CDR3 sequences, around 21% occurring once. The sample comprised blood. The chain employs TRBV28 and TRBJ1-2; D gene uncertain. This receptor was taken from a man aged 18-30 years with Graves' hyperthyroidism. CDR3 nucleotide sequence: TGTGCCAGCAGTTTTTCCGAGGGAGACTATGGCTACACCTTC. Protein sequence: CASSFSEGDYGYTF.